This T cell receptor beta chain stems from a study of shared clonotypes between healthy human individuals. Study-wide findings and caveats: Generation probabilities were higher for clonotypes shared across all four sorted-subset donors than for unshared ones. Since donors were few, the genetic and exposure-history diversity represented was limited. It was observed that roughly 4.8% of naive CD4 clonotypes were shared across four donors. Memory subsets generally showed smaller estimated richness than naive subsets did.

The germline V gene has CDR1 PRHDT and CDR2 FYEKMQ (reference sequence). V was cut by 0 bases and J by 5 bases, with 7 bases left in between. The CDR3 is 13 residues long. Remarks on this clone: The target antigen is unknown.

Profiling relied on immunoSEQ multiplex PCR, and the TCRdb table lists in-frame clones only, not all of them. The profile shows 2 million to 2.5 million clones, roughly 90% of them singletons. The chain carries TRBV13 and TRBJ2-5; D unresolved. The clonotype originates from a man in his late teens or twenties in good health. Some clones in this sample may be carry-over from other donors' samples. The sequenced sample consisted of naive CD4+ T cells from PBMCs. The subset here: CD45RA+ positively selected. The CDR3 sequence is CASSLGPRETQYF. CDR3 nucleotides: TGTGCCAGCAGCTTAGGACCCCGGGAGACCCAGTACTTC. The whole variable domain, filled in from reference TRBV13 and TRBJ2-5, reads AAGVIQSPRHLIKEKRETATLKCYPIPRHDTVYWYQQGPGQDPQFLISFYEKMQSDKGSIPDRFSAQQFSDYHSELNMSSLELGDSALYFCASSLGPRETQYFGPGTRLLVL.